One TCR beta chain is described in this entry. Antigen specificity is unknown. TCRdb's table, derived via immunoSEQ multiplex PCR, lists solely in-frame clones and lacks some. There are around 450,000 clones in the sample; 89% occur only once, and 1.7% lies in the top ten. Treatment meaning: some 19 received Ad26.COV2.S at low or high dose, single or two shots; roughly 5 received placebo; per-sample allocation not given. Each sample was drawn 63 days after the first injection (of vaccine or placebo). The data belong to a study of Ad26.COV2.S vaccination and SARS-CoV-2 variants. Points from the study as a whole: Across vaccine and placebo recipients, the breadth of non-spike TCRs was similar. Assessments of TCR breadth and depth may have underestimated the total T cell responses.

Germline CDR1 reads MNHNS; CDR2 reads SASEGT. V was clipped by 4 bases and J by 5 bases, with 21 bases between them. The CDR3 sequence is 16 residues long. The receptor's source is a person aged 18-65 years who received the Ad26.COV2.S COVID-19 vaccine or a placebo. This specimen was peripheral blood, taken in a trial of Ad26.COV2.S vaccine versus placebo. V is TRBV6-1 and J is TRBJ2-7, with D maybe TRBD1 (6 bases). The CDR3, as DNA: TGTGCCAGCAGTGCATTACCCCGAGCCACAGGGAACGAGCAGTACTTC. Protein sequence: CASSALPRATGNEQYF.